The 22 T cell receptor beta chains below come from one sample, sequenced in a study of blood T cell repertoires in COVID-19. The protocol was immunoSEQ multiplex PCR, while the TCRdb copy is restricted to in-frame clones and leaves out a portion. The sample has under 350,000 clones, roughly nine tenths seen once; the top ten hold 2% to 2.5%. Sequencing was performed on peripheral blood. The receptors were gathered from a man in his fifties or sixties with acute or convalescent COVID-19.

The chain links TRBV21-1 to TRBJ1-5; the D call TRBD1 from the table was never checked on the DNA. TRBV21-1 is annotated as a pseudogene. This CDR3 spans 17 amino acids. CDR3: CASSRTARVSANQPQHF. The CDR3 coding sequence is TGTGCCAGTTCCCGGACAGCCCGGGTGAGTGCCAATCAGCCCCAGCATTTT.

The chain links TRBV7-9 to TRBJ1-1, with 8 bases that match TRBD1. The germline V gene has CDR1 SEHNR and CDR2 FQNEAQ (reference sequence). This CDR3 is 12 amino acids long. V shed 7 bases, J shed 11 bases, and the junction held 9 bases outside the gene matches. The CDR3 coding sequence is TGTGCCAGCACCAGGGGGCGGTTAGAGGCTTTCTTT. Protein: CASTRGRLEAFF. Supplemented by reference TRBV7-9 and TRBJ1-1, the full variable domain reads DTGVSQNPRHKITKRGQNVTFRCDPISEHNRLYWYRQTLGQGPEFLTYFQNEAQLEKSRLLSDRFSAERPKGSFSTLEIQRTEQGDSAMYLCASTRGRLEAFFGQGTRLTVV.

This clone was found a few times. The chain links TRBV3-1 (or the pseudogene TRBV3-2) to TRBJ1-5; D gene ambiguous. Germline CDR1 LGHDT, CDR2 YNNKEL (reference sequence). The germline V and J ends were trimmed by 4 bases and 6 bases, with 10 bases remaining between them. The CDR3 consists of 13 residues. The CDR3 region is CASSPPGFQPQHF. Written as DNA, the CDR3 is TGTGCCAGCAGCCCGCCCGGGTTTCAGCCCCAGCATTTT.

V gene TRBV6-6 combines with J gene TRBJ2-1; 9 nucleotides align to TRBD1. Trimming took 5 bases from V and 9 from J; bases not matched to a gene: 14. The CDR3 runs to 16 residues. Per the germline V gene, CDR1 is MNHNY and CDR2 is SVGAGI (reference sequence). The CDR3 loop reads CASSITGGAGGREQFF. The CDR3 DNA sequence: TGTGCCAGCAGTATCACAGGGGGCGCTGGGGGTCGTGAGCAGTTCTTC.

As concerns this clone: An end of the junction differs from the germline gene, which may be a read error. The chain carries TRBV5-1 and TRBJ2-7; D might be TRBD2 (7 bases). The CDR3 is 15 residues long. Germline V gene lookup returns CDR1 SGHRS and CDR2 YFSETQ. The CDR3 DNA sequence: TGCGCCAGCAGCTTGGCGGGGAGGGGGTCCTCCGAGCAGTACTTC. Translation gives CASSLAGRGSSEQYF.

This clone was counted once. The chain uses TRBV9 and TRBJ2-7; the match to TRBD2 covers 7 bases. In germline, CDR1 is SGDLS, CDR2 YYNGEE. V lost 4 bases to trimming and J lost 3 bases; unmatched junction nucleotides: 7. The CDR3 spans 14 residues. In nucleotides, the CDR3 is TGTGCCAGCAGCTCGAGGACTAGGGACTACGAGCAGTACTTC. Residues: CASSSRTRDYEQYF. Full variable domain (outside the CDR3, taken from reference TRBV9 and TRBJ2-7): DSGVTQTPKHLITATGQRVTLRCSPRSGDLSVYWYQQSLDQGLQFLIQYYNGEERAKGNILERFSAQQFPDLHSELNLSSLELGDSALYFCASSSRTRDYEQYFGPGTRLTVT.

In DNA, the CDR3 is TGTGCCATCGACAGGGCTTGGCAGCCCCAGCATTTT. Its translation is CAIDRAWQPQHF. The chain couples TRBV6-4 to TRBJ1-5; TRBD1 matches 7 bases. CDR1 and CDR2 from the germline V gene are MRHNA and SNTAGT. V was pared by 10 bases and J by 7 bases, with 7 bases of the junction left unmatched. This CDR3 comprises 12 residues.

The chain has TRBV30 and TRBJ2-2, with no clear D. CDR3 length equals 14 residues. V lost 3 bases, J lost 6 bases, and 14 bases lay in between. Germline V CDR1 and CDR2: GTSNPN, SVGIG (reference sequence). The CDR3 spells CAWRLAVRAGELFF. The DNA of the CDR3 is TGTGCCTGGAGGTTAGCAGTTCGCGCCGGGGAGCTGTTTTTT. Combining the CDR3 with reference TRBV30 and TRBJ2-2 gives the whole variable domain SQTIHQWPATLVQPVGSPLSLECTVEGTSNPNLYWYRQAAGRGLQLLFYSVGIGQISSEVPQNLSASRPQDRQFILSSKKLLLSDSGFYLCAWRLAVRAGELFFGEGSRLTVL.

This clone was detected once. V is TRBV6-5 and J is TRBJ2-1, with 10 bases lining up with TRBD2. The CDR3 consists of 16 residues. J lost 2 bases, V lost 2 bases, and 3 bases had no gene match. Germline values: CDR1 MNHEY, CDR2 SVGAGI. The CDR3 region has the DNA TGTGCCAGCAGTTACCCGAGCGGGGGGGCCTACAATGAGCAGTTCTTC. Protein: CASSYPSGGAYNEQFF.

The chain has TRBV3-1 (or the pseudogene TRBV3-2) and TRBJ1-1, with TRBD1 identical over 10 bases. V lost 5 bases, J lost 4 bases, and 4 bases stayed unmatched. The CDR3 has 14 amino acids. Germline V gives CDR1 LGHDT, CDR2 YNNKEL (reference sequence). The CDR3 reads CASSVGQGGTEAFF. The CDR3 bases are TGTGCCAGCAGCGTCGGACAGGGGGGCACTGAAGCTTTCTTT.

The chain carries TRBV30 and TRBJ1-4; 10 bases align to TRBD1. Germline CDR1 GTSNPN, CDR2 SVGIG (reference sequence). This CDR3 contains 17 residues. The V segment lost 1 base and the J segment 7 bases; nucleotides outside the gene matches: 12. This CDR3 reads CAWSDPQPGQGREKLFF. As DNA, the CDR3 is TGTGCCTGGAGTGACCCTCAGCCGGGACAGGGGCGTGAAAAACTGTTTTTT.

V is TRBV6-5 and J is TRBJ1-1; D remains ambiguous. V shed 7 bases and J shed 8 bases, with 14 bases lying between them. This CDR3 has 12 amino acids. The germline V gene has CDR1 MNHEY and CDR2 SVGAGI. CDR3 in DNA: TGTGCCAGCACCCGACGGGGAGAGGAAGCTTTCTTT. Its translation is CASTRRGEEAFF.

The V and J genes are TRBV3-1 (or the pseudogene TRBV3-2) and TRBJ1-1, with 8 bases aligning to TRBD1. The CDR3 has 14 amino acids. Trimming at V came to 4 bases and at J to 5 bases, leaving 6 bases not matched to a gene. The germline V gene has CDR1 LGHDT and CDR2 YNNKEL (reference sequence). The CDR3 loop is CASSPTGVGTEAFF. In DNA form, the CDR3 reads TGTGCCAGCAGCCCGACAGGGGTTGGGACTGAAGCTTTCTTT.

The chain joins TRBV7-2 to TRBJ2-3; D gene unclear. CDR1 is SGHTA and CDR2 is FQGNSA in the germline V gene. V lost 1 base, J lost 4 bases, and 6 bases lay in between. The CDR3 length is 13 residues. This CDR3 reads CASSLERSDTQYF. CDR3 nucleotides: TGTGCCAGCAGCTTAGAACGGTCAGATACGCAGTATTTT.

CDR3 DNA: TGCGCCAGCAGCCAACCGCTAGCGAGGGATACGCAGTATTTT. Amino acids: CASSQPLARDTQYF. The chain has TRBV4-1 and TRBJ2-3; possibly TRBD2 for D (6 bases). V was shortened by 2 bases and J by 6 bases, with 12 bases between the two germline ends. Germline loops: CDR1 MGHRA, CDR2 YSYEKL. This CDR3 is 14 amino acids long.

The CDR3 reads CASSTGTGGLYF. Written as DNA, the CDR3 is TGTGCCAGTAGTACTGGGACAGGGGGCCTTTATTTT. The V gene is TRBV19, the J gene TRBJ1-3, with 12 bases matching TRBD1. The J segment lost 16 bases and the V segment lost 4 bases, leaving 5 bases of the junction unmatched. CDR1 LNHDA and CDR2 SQIVND come from the germline V gene (reference sequence). CDR3 length equals 12 residues.

The chain joins TRBV19 to TRBJ1-1; possibly TRBD1 for D (6 bases). Trimming took off 6 bases at V and 0 bases at J, with 20 bases between the two ends. Germline assignment: CDR1 LNHDA and CDR2 SQIVND (reference sequence). The CDR3 length is 17 residues. The CDR3 here is CASRSAGALLLNTEAFF. The CDR3 nucleotides read TGTGCCAGTAGATCCGCAGGGGCCTTACTTCTGAACACTGAAGCTTTCTTT.

J is TRBJ2-7 and V is TRBV5-1, with D possibly matching TRBD2 (6 bases). The length of the CDR3 is 15 residues. Trimming shortened V by 3 bases and J by 3 bases, and 16 bases separated the two germline ends. Per germline, CDR1 SGHRS and CDR2 YFSETQ. The CDR3 bases are TGCGCCAGCAGCTCTACCGGGACTCCCTACTACGAGCAGTACTTC. It specifies CASSSTGTPYYEQYF.

The chain links TRBV10-3 to TRBJ1-2, with TRBD1 matching 7 bases. J was trimmed by 6 bases and V by 6 bases; bases with no gene match: 7. The CDR3 sequence is 13 residues long. Germline assignment: CDR1 ENHRY and CDR2 SYGVKD. CDR3 sequence (DNA): TGTGCCATCAGGGAAGACAGGGAGGATGGCTACACCTTC. Protein sequence: CAIREDREDGYTF.

The chain uses TRBV3-1 (or the pseudogene TRBV3-2) and TRBJ1-6, with TRBD1 identical over 10 bases. The ends lost 3 bases at V and 9 bases at J; junction bases unmatched: 5. This CDR3 spans 15 amino acids. Looked up from germline, CDR1 is LGHDT and CDR2 is YNNKEL (reference sequence). The chain's CDR3 is CASSHQDRGGSPLHF. The CDR3 coding sequence is TGTGCCAGCAGCCATCAGGACAGGGGGGGTTCACCCCTCCACTTT.

The chain combines TRBV7-8 with TRBJ2-1; 7 bases match TRBD1. The junction had 15 bases not matched to a gene; V was cut back by 5 bases and J by 8 bases. The CDR3 contains 16 residues. From germline, CDR1 is SGHVS and CDR2 FQNEAQ. The CDR3 region has the DNA TGTGCCAGCAGCCCGACGGCCCTTAAGGGGGCGGATGAGCAGTTCTTC. Translation: CASSPTALKGADEQFF.

V gene TRBV6-6 combines with J gene TRBJ1-2, with TRBD1 as a possible D gene (6 bases). CDR3 length: 12 residues. From germline, CDR1 is MNHNY and CDR2 SVGAGI (reference sequence). Trimming took off 8 bases at V and 5 bases at J, with 12 bases between the two ends. For the CDR3, the DNA is TGTGCCAGCGAACAGGGAGGGTATGGCTACACCTTC. It translates to CASEQGGYGYTF.